This T cell receptor (beta chain) was found in a study of cytomegalovirus exposure and HLA in healthy donors. Overall study context: In an earlier analysis, 90 million to 120 million unique TCR beta sequences were found from 150 million to 200 million T cells.

PCR involved 60 Vbeta and 13 Jbeta primers. Libraries were prepared by immunoSEQ multiplex PCR; TCRdb keeps only in-frame clonotypes and omits some of them. The sample contains 87,000 or so clones, 60% to 80% of which appear only once. The CDR3 contains 15 residues. Trimming removed 0 bases at V and 4 bases at J, with 11 bases between. CDR1 is SGHKS, CDR2 YYEKEE, per germline (reference sequence). Sequencing input: PBMCs. This TCR came from a man in his 60s in good health and CMV-seronegative. The V gene is TRBV5-5, the J gene TRBJ2-1; D remains ambiguous. CDR3 in DNA: TGTGCCAGCAGCTTGGCTGGCTCAACATACAATGAGCAGTTCTTC. It yields the protein CASSLAGSTYNEQFF.